This T cell receptor beta chain is from a study of T cells in Graves' hyperthyroidism and ophthalmopathy. V was clipped by 1 base and J by 4 bases; unmatched bases: 9. The CDR3 is 17 amino acids. The germline gives CDR1 DFQATT, CDR2 SNEGSKA (reference sequence). Amplified TCR beta CDR3 regions derived from RNA transcripts. HTBI primers drove first-round RT-PCR of the TCR CDR3. TCRdb re-analysed the multiplex PCR reads in MiXCR, keeping a single row per CDR3 protein. Among around 500,000 distinct CDR3 sequences listed, less than 25% were seen once. The sequenced sample consisted of blood. The chain links TRBV20-1 to TRBJ2-3, with TRBD2 matching over 12 bases. This sequence was found in a woman between 65 and 79 years old with Graves' ophthalmopathy. CDR3 sequence reads: CSARVLAGGLGADTQYF. CDR3 DNA sequence: TGCAGTGCTAGAGTCCTAGCGGGAGGGCTTGGTGCAGATACGCAGTATTTT.